Each of the 19 T cell receptor beta chains below was sequenced from the same sample in a study of human T cells and chemical hapten exposure. Time point meaning: patch test 2, 6 weeks after DPC sensitization. Treatment meaning: therapeutic diphenylcyclopropenone sensitization with weekly scalp DPC. TCRdb independently ran MiXCR on the RACE reads; one entry per CDR3 protein. This table holds a few hundred thousand distinct CDR3 sequences, about 6.9% found once. The sample here was whole blood, taken in connection with sensitization to the hapten diphenylcyclopropenone (DPC). These receptors were obtained from a woman younger than 30 with alopecia areata. Some clones in this sample may be carry-over from other donors' samples.

For this clonotype: Its ends do not fully match the called genes, so a read error is possible. V and J are TRBV12-3 or TRBV12-4 and TRBJ1-1; D unclear. This CDR3 spans 13 amino acids. CDR3 amino acids: CASSIAMNTEAFF. The CDR3, as DNA: TGTGCCAGCAGTATAGCAATGAACACTGAAGCTTTCTTT.

The rearrangement joins TRBV6-2 or TRBV6-3 to TRBJ1-5; possible D gene TRBD1, 5 bases. There are 14 residues in the CDR3. Germline V CDR1 and CDR2: MNHEY, SVGEGT. Trimming shortened V by 4 bases and J by 6 bases, and 13 bases separated the two germline ends. CDR3 DNA: TGTGCCAGCAGTTTCCCACGGGGGTCTCAGCCCCAGCATTTT. Translating it yields CASSFPRGSQPQHF.

This clonotype was counted between two and nine times. This sequence joins TRBV5-1 and TRBJ1-1; no clear D gene. There are 15 residues in the CDR3. CDR1 is SGHRS and CDR2 is YFSETQ in the germline V gene. V lost 4 bases to trimming and J lost 1 base, with 14 bases between them. The CDR3 sequence is CASSITTSENTEAFF. The CDR3 region has the DNA TGCGCCAGCAGCATAACGACATCTGAGAACACTGAAGCTTTCTTT.

J is TRBJ2-3 and V is TRBV28; TRBD1 or TRBD2 may be the D gene (5 bases each). The CDR3 is made up of 14 amino acids. The V gene's germline CDR1 is MDHEN and CDR2 SYDVKM. V was pared by 3 bases and J by 6 bases, with 13 bases between. CDR3 residues: CASSLPGAQDTQYF. The CDR3, as DNA: TGTGCCAGCAGTTTGCCCGGGGCCCAGGATACGCAGTATTTT. The full variable domain, rest sourced from reference TRBV28 and TRBJ2-3, is DVKVTQSSRYLVKRTGEKVFLECVQDMDHENMFWYRQDPGLGLRLIYFSYDVKMKEKGDIPEGYSVSREKKERFSLILESASTNQTSMYLCASSLPGAQDTQYFGPGTRLTVL.

The genes are TRBV5-4 and TRBJ2-2; D remains unclear. The ends were cut back, 0 bases at V and 6 bases at J, with 15 bases in the middle. The CDR3 consists of 16 residues. The V gene's germline CDR1 is SGHNT and CDR2 YYREEE (reference sequence). The CDR3 protein is CASSLVSTHAPGELFF. The DNA for the CDR3 is TGTGCCAGCAGCTTGGTCTCTACCCACGCCCCCGGGGAGCTGTTTTTT.

The rearrangement uses TRBV5-5 and TRBJ1-5; possibly TRBD1 for D (5 bases). With 0 bases removed from V and 7 bases from J, the gap between germline ends came to 14 bases. CDR3 size: 15 residues. CDR1 is SGHKS, CDR2 YYEKEE, per germline (reference sequence). Here the CDR3 DNA reads TGTGCCAGCAGCTTGGCTTGGGACCAAGGCCAGCCCCAGCATTTT. As protein: CASSLAWDQGQPQHF.

This clonotype was recorded a few times. This chain uses TRBV18 with TRBJ2-1; tentatively, D is TRBD1 (6 bases). With 3 bases removed from V and 9 bases from J, the gap between germline ends came to 18 bases. This CDR3 has 15 residues. Germline CDR1 reads KGHSH; CDR2 reads LQKENI. CDR3: CASSPSGTPNGEQFF. Here the CDR3 DNA reads TGTGCCAGCTCACCTTCCGGGACACCGAATGGTGAGCAGTTCTTC.

This clonotype was seen at least ten times. The rearrangement joins TRBV6-5 to TRBJ1-1; D not certain. V shed 5 bases and J shed 3 bases, with 7 bases lying between them. Germline-derived CDR1 and CDR2 are MNHEY and SVGAGI. The CDR3 spans 12 residues. Written as DNA, the CDR3 is TGTGCCAGCAGTGCCGGGTACACTGAAGCTTTCTTT. Amino acid sequence: CASSAGYTEAFF.

The rearrangement joins TRBV7-2 to TRBJ1-3, with TRBD1 identical over 8 bases. Trimming removed 2 bases from V and 1 base from J; junction bases left unmatched: 1. Germline CDR1 SGHTA, CDR2 FQGNSA. This CDR3 is built from 15 residues. The CDR3 DNA reads as TGTGCCAGCAGCTTAAGGACAGGGTCTGGAAACACCATATATTTT. It yields the protein CASSLRTGSGNTIYF.

A few counts support this clonotype. The chain combines TRBV12-3 or TRBV12-4 with TRBJ2-4; 9 bases agree with TRBD1. The ends lost 6 bases at V and 3 bases at J; junction bases unmatched: 6. CDR3 length: 15 residues. The CDR3 is CASRSGQGGKNIQYF. Here the CDR3 DNA reads TGTGCCAGCAGGTCGGGACAGGGTGGCAAAAACATTCAGTACTTC.

This clonotype occurred a few times. V usage is TRBV20-1 and J usage is TRBJ2-3; 8 nucleotides match TRBD2. Germline V lookup: CDR1 DFQATT, CDR2 SNEGSKA (reference sequence). The CDR3 loop spans 13 amino acids. V lost 5 bases and J lost 5; bases outside the gene matches: 6. CDR3: CSAWGSGRDTQYF. The CDR3 nucleotides read TGCAGTGCTTGGGGGAGCGGGAGAGATACGCAGTATTTT.

In its sample, this clonotype was seen many times. This sequence joins TRBV20-1 and TRBJ1-6; D not certain. This CDR3 is built from 17 residues. Germline CDR1 reads DFQATT; CDR2 reads SNEGSKA (reference sequence). V was trimmed by 5 bases and J by 0 bases, leaving 17 bases between them. CDR3 amino acids: CSAQRRAGSSYNSPLHF. The CDR3, as DNA: TGCAGTGCTCAAAGGAGGGCGGGAAGCTCCTATAATTCACCCCTCCACTTT.

Comments on this clonotype: A read error may produce the germline difference seen at one junction end. CDR3: CPSIVGTNTGELFF. In DNA form, the CDR3 reads TGTCCCAGCATAGTCGGAACAAACACCGGGGAGCTGTTTTTT. The chain recombines TRBV6-1 with TRBJ2-2, with unresolved D. Germline V gene sequence: CDR1 MNHNS, CDR2 SASEGT. The CDR3 spans 14 residues.

This clonotype was seen ten or more times. The chain carries TRBV4-1 and TRBJ1-4; D is uncertain. Trimming removed 1 base at V and 2 bases at J, with 8 bases between. The CDR3 has 15 residues. From germline, CDR1 is MGHRA and CDR2 YSYEKL. The CDR3 region is CASSQGAGTNEKLFF. The CDR3 nucleotides are TGCGCCAGCAGCCAAGGGGCAGGCACTAATGAAAAACTGTTTTTT.

This rearrangement joins TRBV7-9 to TRBJ1-3, with unresolved D. Germline CDR1 is SEHNR and CDR2 is FQNEAQ (reference sequence). V was cut by 7 bases and J by 0 bases, with 7 bases left in between. The CDR3 loop spans 13 amino acids. The CDR3 region is CASKSNSGNTIYF. In DNA form, the CDR3 reads TGTGCCAGCAAATCCAACTCTGGAAACACCATATATTTT.

This clonotype was seen at least ten times. The V and J genes are TRBV10-2 and TRBJ2-1; D is ambiguous. V was shortened by 4 bases and J by 6 bases, with 7 bases between the two germline ends. The CDR3 is 12 amino acids. In germline, CDR1 is WSHSY, CDR2 SAAADI. CDR3 nucleotide sequence: TGCGCCAGCAGTGTCCTATTCAATGAGCAGTTCTTC. Amino acids: CASSVLFNEQFF.

This clonotype came up many times. The chain has TRBV28 and TRBJ1-2, with a possible D match to TRBD1 (5 bases). The CDR3 extends over 12 amino acids. Trimming cost V 3 bases and J 4 bases, with 6 bases left between them. CDR1 is MDHEN, CDR2 SYDVKM, per germline. This chain's CDR3 is CASSFQGYGYTF. The DNA for the CDR3 is TGTGCCAGCAGTTTTCAGGGCTATGGCTACACCTTC.

This rearrangement joins TRBV6-2 or TRBV6-3 to TRBJ2-2; D is perhaps TRBD1 (6 bases). The germline gives CDR1 MNHEY, CDR2 SVGEGT. Trimming removed 7 bases from V and 0 bases from J, with 18 bases in between. The CDR3 sequence is 17 residues long. For the CDR3, the DNA is TGTGCCAGCATCCCGTCAGGGGTTCTAGCGAACACCGGGGAGCTGTTTTTT. This translates into CASIPSGVLANTGELFF.

In its sample, this clonotype was seen many times. The chain uses TRBV5-4 and TRBJ1-1, with TRBD1 matching over 8 bases. Germline V lookup: CDR1 SGHNT, CDR2 YYREEE (reference sequence). The CDR3 sequence is 15 residues long. V dropped 5 bases and J dropped 6; count of bases not matched to a gene: 12. This chain's CDR3 is CASRRGQGAGAEAFF. CDR3 nucleotides: TGTGCCAGCAGGCGAGGCCAGGGGGCAGGGGCTGAAGCTTTCTTT.